Listed below are T cell receptor beta chains from one sample, sequenced in a study of blood T cell repertoires in COVID-19. Data came from immunoSEQ multiplex PCR; TCRdb stores just in-frame clones and leaves some out. The sample consists of about 80,000 clones, about 80% of them appearing once. The sequencing input was peripheral blood. The receptors were gathered from a man aged 80 or over with acute or convalescent COVID-19. CDR3s include the opening cysteine and the closing phenylalanine or tryptophan.

V gene	J gene	CDR3 protein
TRBV7-9	TRBJ2-3	CAEVIALSTDTQYF
TRBV5-1	TRBJ1-3	CASSWDSSGNTIYF
TRBV19	TRBJ1-2	CASSPRTGLADGYTF
TRBV10-3	TRBJ2-7	CAISGGAGTGGLEQYF
TRBV12-3/TRBV12-4	TRBJ2-5	CASTPGLQETQYF
TRBV19	TRBJ1-2	CASSPGQGVSHGYTF
TRBV7-9	TRBJ1-3	CASSPEVSSGNTIYF
TRBV25-1	TRBJ1-4	CASSGSGKGKLFF
TRBV4-1	TRBJ1-5	CASSRDLSGGNQPQHF
TRBV7-8	TRBJ2-1	CASSLATGGGEQFF
TRBV18	TRBJ2-2	CASSPSGQGNTGELFF
TRBV6-5	TRBJ1-5	CASSRPPGSQPQHF
TRBV19	TRBJ2-6	CASSGGSSGANVLTF
TRBV18	TRBJ2-1	CASSPPSIRGDEQFF
TRBV15	TRBJ2-3	CATSTRPFRGGTDTQYF
TRBV19	TRBJ1-2	CASSMVNSFYGYTF
TRBV25-1	TRBJ2-5	CASTKSSGSETQYF
TRBV18	TRBJ1-6	CASSQGQRYNSPLHF
TRBV23-1	TRBJ2-2	CARTYTGELFF
TRBV12-3/TRBV12-4	TRBJ2-5	CASSLQQETQYF
TRBV7-9	TRBJ2-6	CASLPNRGISGANVLTF
TRBV2	TRBJ2-2	CASSEALGRSNTGELFF
TRBV10-3	TRBJ1-6	CATRGGGGDSPLHF
TRBV7-9	TRBJ2-7	CASSLEQGRTYEQYF
TRBV3-1/TRBV3-2	TRBJ1-2	CASSPRLDRGYGYTF
TRBV13	TRBJ2-6	CASRLQGQAHSGANVLTF
TRBV5-4	TRBJ1-2	CASIGQGESGYTF
TRBV24-1	TRBJ1-2	CATSDLDRNYGYTF
TRBV7-7	TRBJ1-4	CASSRTGKNEKLFF
TRBV6-1	TRBJ1-2	CASSEARRGPNYGYTF
TRBV3-1/TRBV3-2	TRBJ2-3	CASSPDTSTDTQYF
TRBV3-1/TRBV3-2	TRBJ2-1	CASSLLAGGREQFF